These T cell receptor beta chains were read from a single sample in a study of T cell responses to AZD1222 COVID-19 vaccine. TCRdb's copy holds only in-frame clones and misses some; the assay was immunoSEQ multiplex PCR. Here the sample spans more than 100,000 clones, about nine tenths being singletons. Sequences were derived from peripheral blood, sampled 28 days after the second AZD1222 dose. The receptors were gathered from an adult who received the AZD1222 COVID-19 vaccine. Both conserved end residues are part of each CDR3. A D gene is named only where the DNA matches it firmly. Clone size is not always given. Where it is, it says once, few, many or a class for expanded clones.

CDR3aa: CASSSPGTGAADTQYF
CDR3nt: TGTGCCAGCAGTTCCCCAGGGACAGGGGCGGCAGATACGCAGTATTTT
d_gene: TRBD1
len: 16
abundance: -
v_gene: TRBV28
j_gene: TRBJ2-3

CDR3aa: CASRAPGQGSRSQAFF
CDR3nt: TGTGCCAGCAGAGCCCCCGGACAGGGTTCGCGATCTCAAGCTTTCTTT
d_gene: TRBD1
len: 16
abundance: -
v_gene: TRBV25-1
j_gene: TRBJ1-1

CDR3aa: CSASSGQSRVPGGYTF
CDR3nt: TGCAGTGCTAGTTCGGGACAGAGTAGGGTACCTGGGGGCTACACCTTC
d_gene: TRBD1
len: 16
abundance: -
v_gene: TRBV20-1
j_gene: TRBJ1-2

CDR3aa: CASGQTERHNEQFF
CDR3nt: TGTGCCAGCGGCCAGACGGAAAGGCACAATGAGCAGTTCTTC
d_gene: -
len: 14
abundance: -
v_gene: TRBV11-1
j_gene: TRBJ2-1

CDR3aa: CAWSSSRGNQPQHF
CDR3nt: TGTGCCTGGAGTTCCTCCCGGGGTAATCAGCCCCAGCATTTT
d_gene: -
len: 14
abundance: -
v_gene: TRBV30
j_gene: TRBJ1-5

CDR3aa: CASSDPGQTYEQYF
CDR3nt: TGTGCCAGCAGTGACCCAGGACAGACCTACGAGCAGTACTTC
d_gene: -
len: 14
abundance: -
v_gene: TRBV6-4
j_gene: TRBJ2-7

CDR3aa: CASSQDIRDRDEKLFF
CDR3nt: TGCGCCAGCAGCCAAGATATCCGGGACAGAGATGAAAAACTGTTTTTT
d_gene: TRBD1
len: 16
abundance: -
v_gene: TRBV4-1
j_gene: TRBJ1-4

CDR3aa: CASSLGRGFQPQHF
CDR3nt: TGTGCCAGCAGCTTGGGCAGGGGGTTTCAGCCCCAGCATTTT
d_gene: TRBD1
len: 14
abundance: -
v_gene: TRBV5-6
j_gene: TRBJ1-5

CDR3aa: CASSRVGTRILETQYF
CDR3nt: TGTGCCAGCAGCCGGGTGGGTACGAGGATTTTAGAGACCCAGTACTTC
d_gene: -
len: 16
abundance: -
v_gene: TRBV5-8
j_gene: TRBJ2-5

CDR3aa: CASSLSGIASQTQYF
CDR3nt: TGTGCCAGCAGTTTATCGGGAATAGCCTCTCAGACCCAGTACTTC
d_gene: -
len: 15
abundance: -
v_gene: TRBV27
j_gene: TRBJ2-5

CDR3aa: CASSLNPRQGLSPLHF
CDR3nt: TGTGCCAGCAGCTTAAACCCACGACAAGGGTTGTCACCCCTCCACTTT
d_gene: -
len: 16
abundance: -
v_gene: TRBV7-3
j_gene: TRBJ1-6

CDR3aa: CASSRQATNEKLFF
CDR3nt: TGTGCCAGCAGTCGCCAGGCAACTAATGAAAAACTGTTTTTT
d_gene: -
len: 14
abundance: -
v_gene: TRBV28
j_gene: TRBJ1-4

CDR3aa: CASSPTSGGVGEQFF
CDR3nt: TGTGCCAGCAGCCCTACTAGCGGGGGGGTTGGTGAGCAGTTCTTC
d_gene: TRBD2
len: 15
abundance: -
v_gene: TRBV3-1/TRBV3-2
j_gene: TRBJ2-1

CDR3aa: CASSPTGSGNTIYF
CDR3nt: TGTGCCAGCAGCCCGACAGGGTCTGGAAACACCATATATTTT
d_gene: TRBD1
len: 14
abundance: -
v_gene: TRBV7-9
j_gene: TRBJ1-3

CDR3aa: CASSLAPGYNEQFF
CDR3nt: TGTGCCAGCAGCTTGGCCCCGGGGTACAATGAGCAGTTCTTC
d_gene: -
len: 14
abundance: -
v_gene: TRBV7-2
j_gene: TRBJ2-1

CDR3aa: CASSPGATGGYGYTF
CDR3nt: TGTGCCAGCTCACCAGGCGCCACAGGGGGCTATGGCTACACCTTC
d_gene: TRBD1
len: 15
abundance: -
v_gene: TRBV18
j_gene: TRBJ1-2

CDR3aa: CASSLTTDTQYF
CDR3nt: TGTGCCAGCAGTCTGACCACAGATACGCAGTATTTT
d_gene: -
len: 12
abundance: -
v_gene: TRBV6-2/TRBV6-3
j_gene: TRBJ2-3

CDR3aa: CASSKAVNEKLFF
CDR3nt: TGCGCCAGCAGCAAGGCAGTTAATGAAAAACTGTTTTTT
d_gene: -
len: 13
abundance: -
v_gene: TRBV5-1
j_gene: TRBJ1-4

CDR3aa: CASSRGPRGGVTGELFF
CDR3nt: TGTGCCAGCAGCCGAGGCCCTCGCGGGGGTGTCACCGGGGAGCTGTTTTTT
d_gene: TRBD2
len: 17
abundance: -
v_gene: TRBV3-1/TRBV3-2
j_gene: TRBJ2-2

CDR3aa: CASSSRDRPSEKLFF
CDR3nt: TGTGCCAGCAGCTCCCGGGACAGGCCGAGCGAAAAACTGTTTTTT
d_gene: TRBD1
len: 15
abundance: once
v_gene: TRBV7-9
j_gene: TRBJ1-4

CDR3aa: CASSWDSPNYGYTF
CDR3nt: TGTGCCAGCAGTTGGGACAGTCCTAACTATGGCTACACCTTC
d_gene: TRBD1
len: 14
abundance: -
v_gene: TRBV5-4
j_gene: TRBJ1-2

CDR3aa: CASSLSGSYNSPLHF
CDR3nt: TGCGCCAGCAGCTTGTCAGGTTCCTATAATTCACCCCTCCACTTT
d_gene: -
len: 15
abundance: -
v_gene: TRBV5-1
j_gene: TRBJ1-6

CDR3aa: CASGVHPRLSGYTF
CDR3nt: TGTGCCAGCGGCGTCCACCCGCGCCTCTCTGGCTACACCTTC
d_gene: -
len: 14
abundance: -
v_gene: TRBV27
j_gene: TRBJ1-2

CDR3aa: CASSLEVTGVHGYTF
CDR3nt: TGTGCCAGCAGCTTAGAGGTCACAGGGGTTCATGGCTACACCTTC
d_gene: TRBD1
len: 15
abundance: -
v_gene: TRBV7-9
j_gene: TRBJ1-2